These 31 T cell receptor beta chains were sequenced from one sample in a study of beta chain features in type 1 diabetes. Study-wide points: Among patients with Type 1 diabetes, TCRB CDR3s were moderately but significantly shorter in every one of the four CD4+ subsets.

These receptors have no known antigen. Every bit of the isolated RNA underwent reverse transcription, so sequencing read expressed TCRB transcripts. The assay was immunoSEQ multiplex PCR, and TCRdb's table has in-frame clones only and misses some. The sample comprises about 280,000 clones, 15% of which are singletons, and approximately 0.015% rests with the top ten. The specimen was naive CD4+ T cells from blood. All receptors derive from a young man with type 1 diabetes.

The CDR3 reads CASSLPTGGLDTQYF. The CDR3 region has the DNA TGCGCCAGCAGCTTACCAACAGGGGGCCTAGATACGCAGTATTTT. This chain joins TRBV5-1 and TRBJ2-3, with 9 bases identical to TRBD1. The V gene end was trimmed by 2 bases and the J gene end by 5 bases; junction bases not matched to a gene: 6. This CDR3 has 15 residues. Germline V gene sequence: CDR1 SGHRS, CDR2 YFSETQ.

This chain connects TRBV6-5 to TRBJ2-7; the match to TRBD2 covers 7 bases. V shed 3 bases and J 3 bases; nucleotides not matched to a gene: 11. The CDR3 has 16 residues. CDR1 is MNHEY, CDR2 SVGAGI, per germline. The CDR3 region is CASSYSAGVPIYEQYF. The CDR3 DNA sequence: TGTGCCAGCAGTTATTCGGCGGGAGTTCCGATCTACGAGCAGTACTTC.

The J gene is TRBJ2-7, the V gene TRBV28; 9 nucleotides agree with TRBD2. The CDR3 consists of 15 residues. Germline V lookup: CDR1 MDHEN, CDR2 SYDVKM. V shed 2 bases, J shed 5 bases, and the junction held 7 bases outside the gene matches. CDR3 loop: CASSLGGRASHEQYF. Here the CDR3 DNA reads TGTGCCAGCAGTTTAGGCGGGAGGGCCTCTCACGAGCAGTACTTC. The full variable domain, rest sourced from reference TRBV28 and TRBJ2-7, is DVKVTQSSRYLVKRTGEKVFLECVQDMDHENMFWYRQDPGLGLRLIYFSYDVKMKEKGDIPEGYSVSREKKERFSLILESASTNQTSMYLCASSLGGRASHEQYFGPGTRLTVT.

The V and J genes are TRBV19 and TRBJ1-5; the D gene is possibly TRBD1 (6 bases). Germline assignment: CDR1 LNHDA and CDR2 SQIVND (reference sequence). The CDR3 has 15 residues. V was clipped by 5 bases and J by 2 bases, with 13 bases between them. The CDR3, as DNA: TGTGCCAGTAGTTCACAGGGCCGGGGCAATCAGCCCCAGCATTTT. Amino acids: CASSSQGRGNQPQHF.

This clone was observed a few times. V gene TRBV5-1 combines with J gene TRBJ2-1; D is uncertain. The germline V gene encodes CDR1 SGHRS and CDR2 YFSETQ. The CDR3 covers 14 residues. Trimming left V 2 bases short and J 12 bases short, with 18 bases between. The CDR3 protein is CASSLTERPVRQFF. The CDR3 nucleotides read TGCGCCAGCAGCTTAACTGAACGCCCGGTCCGGCAGTTCTTC.

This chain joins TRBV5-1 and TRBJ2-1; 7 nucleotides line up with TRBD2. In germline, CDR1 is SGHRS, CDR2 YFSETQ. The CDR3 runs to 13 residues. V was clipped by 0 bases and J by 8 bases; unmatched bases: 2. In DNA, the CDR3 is TGCGCCAGCAGCTTGGGGGGAGGGGATGAGCAGTTCTTC. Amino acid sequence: CASSLGGGDEQFF.

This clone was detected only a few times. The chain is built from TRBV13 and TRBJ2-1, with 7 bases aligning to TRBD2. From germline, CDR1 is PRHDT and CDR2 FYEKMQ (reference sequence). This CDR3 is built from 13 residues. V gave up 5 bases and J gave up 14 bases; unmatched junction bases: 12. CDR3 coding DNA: TGTGCCAGCAGCCTACGCGTCGGGACTAATGAGTTCTTC. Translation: CASSLRVGTNEFF.

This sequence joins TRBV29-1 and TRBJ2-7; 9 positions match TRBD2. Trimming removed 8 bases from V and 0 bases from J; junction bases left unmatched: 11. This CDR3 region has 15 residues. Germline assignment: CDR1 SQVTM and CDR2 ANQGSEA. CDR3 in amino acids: CSITRIAGVSYEQYF. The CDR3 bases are TGCAGCATCACCCGAATAGCGGGGGTCTCCTACGAGCAGTACTTC.

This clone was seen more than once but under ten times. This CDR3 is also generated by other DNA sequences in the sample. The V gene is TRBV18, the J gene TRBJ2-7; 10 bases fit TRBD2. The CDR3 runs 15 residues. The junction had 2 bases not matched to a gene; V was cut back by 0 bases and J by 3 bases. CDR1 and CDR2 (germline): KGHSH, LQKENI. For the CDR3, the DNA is TGTGCCAGCTCACCACCGTCTAGCGGGAGCTACGAGCAGTACTTC. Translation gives CASSPPSSGSYEQYF.

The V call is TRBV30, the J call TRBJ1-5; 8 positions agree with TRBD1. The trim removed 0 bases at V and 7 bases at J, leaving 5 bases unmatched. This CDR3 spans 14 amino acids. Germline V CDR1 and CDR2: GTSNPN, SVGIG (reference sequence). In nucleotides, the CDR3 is TGTGCCTGGAGTGTAGGGGCAGGGGGCCAGCCCCAGCATTTT. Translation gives CAWSVGAGGQPQHF.

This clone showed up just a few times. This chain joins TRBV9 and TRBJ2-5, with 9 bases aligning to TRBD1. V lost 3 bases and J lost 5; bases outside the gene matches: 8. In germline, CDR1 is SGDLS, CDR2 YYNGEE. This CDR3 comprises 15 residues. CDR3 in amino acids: CASSATTGGGETQYF. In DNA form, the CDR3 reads TGTGCCAGCAGCGCGACCACAGGGGGCGGCGAGACCCAGTACTTC.

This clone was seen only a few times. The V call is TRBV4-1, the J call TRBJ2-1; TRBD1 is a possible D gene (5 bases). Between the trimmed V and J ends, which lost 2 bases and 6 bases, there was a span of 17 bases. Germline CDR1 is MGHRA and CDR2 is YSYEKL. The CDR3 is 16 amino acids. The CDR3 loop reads CASSQRPLGRANEQFF. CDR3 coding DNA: TGCGCCAGCAGCCAAAGGCCCCTGGGCAGGGCCAATGAGCAGTTCTTC.

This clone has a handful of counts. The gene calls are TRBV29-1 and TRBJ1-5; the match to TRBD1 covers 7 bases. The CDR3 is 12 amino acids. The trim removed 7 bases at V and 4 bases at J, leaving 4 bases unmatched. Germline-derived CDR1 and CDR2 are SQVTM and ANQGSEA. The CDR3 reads CSAIQGNQPQHF. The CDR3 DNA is TGCAGCGCAATACAGGGGAATCAGCCCCAGCATTTT. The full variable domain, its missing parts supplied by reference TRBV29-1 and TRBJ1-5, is SAVISQKPSRDICQRGTSLTIQCQVDSQVTMMFWYRQQPGQSLTLIATANQGSEATYESGFVIDKFPISRPNLTFSTLTVSNMSPEDSSIYLCSAIQGNQPQHFGDGTRLSIL.

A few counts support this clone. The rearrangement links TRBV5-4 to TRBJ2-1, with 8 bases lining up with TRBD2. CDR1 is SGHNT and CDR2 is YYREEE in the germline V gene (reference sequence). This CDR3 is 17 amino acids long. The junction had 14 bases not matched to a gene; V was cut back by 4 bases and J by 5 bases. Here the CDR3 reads CASSPLAGTLANNEQFF. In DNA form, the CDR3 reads TGTGCCAGCAGCCCATTAGCGGGAACCCTGGCCAACAATGAGCAGTTCTTC.

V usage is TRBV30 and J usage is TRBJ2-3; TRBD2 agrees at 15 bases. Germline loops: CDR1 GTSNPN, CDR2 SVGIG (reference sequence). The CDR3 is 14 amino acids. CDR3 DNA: TGTGCTTGTGGACTAGCGGGGGGGCTAGATACGCAGTATTTT. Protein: CACGLAGGLDTQYF.

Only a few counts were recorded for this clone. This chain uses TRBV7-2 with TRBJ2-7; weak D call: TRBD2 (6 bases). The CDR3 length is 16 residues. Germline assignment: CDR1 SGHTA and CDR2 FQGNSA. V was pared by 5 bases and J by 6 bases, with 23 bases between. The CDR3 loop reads CASSPQAGSIPSEQYF. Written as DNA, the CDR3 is TGTGCCAGCAGCCCCCAGGCGGGGAGTATCCCCTCCGAGCAGTACTTC.

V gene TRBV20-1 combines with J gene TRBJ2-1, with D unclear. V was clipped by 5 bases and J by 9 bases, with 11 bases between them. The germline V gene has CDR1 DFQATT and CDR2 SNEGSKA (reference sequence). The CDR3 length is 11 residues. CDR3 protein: CSAPVHSEQFF. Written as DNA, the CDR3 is TGCAGTGCTCCCGTCCATAGTGAGCAGTTCTTC.

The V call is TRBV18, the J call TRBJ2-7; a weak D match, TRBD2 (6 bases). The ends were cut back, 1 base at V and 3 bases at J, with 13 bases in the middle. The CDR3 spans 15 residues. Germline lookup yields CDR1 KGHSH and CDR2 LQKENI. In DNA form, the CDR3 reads TGTGCCAGCTCACCACTTTCCGGGACTTACTACGAGCAGTACTTC. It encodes CASSPLSGTYYEQYF.

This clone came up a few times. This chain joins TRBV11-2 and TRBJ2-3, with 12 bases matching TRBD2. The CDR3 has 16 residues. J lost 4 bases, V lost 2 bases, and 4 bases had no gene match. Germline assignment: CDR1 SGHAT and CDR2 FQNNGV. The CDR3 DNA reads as TGTGCCAGCAGCTTACTAGCGGGGGGGCGTGCAGATACGCAGTATTTT. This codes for CASSLLAGGRADTQYF. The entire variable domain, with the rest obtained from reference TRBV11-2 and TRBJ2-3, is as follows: EAGVAQSPRYKIIEKRQSVAFWCNPISGHATLYWYQQILGQGPKLLIQFQNNGVVDDSQLPKDRFSAERLKGVDSTLKIQPAKLEDSAVYLCASSLLAGGRADTQYFGPGTRLTVL.

The CDR3 nucleotides read TGTGCCAGCAGCACCGGGACAGTACTAGCCAAAAACATTCAGTACTTC. Its protein is CASSTGTVLAKNIQYF. The V gene is TRBV28, the J gene TRBJ2-4; the match to TRBD1 covers 7 bases. V lost 6 bases and J lost 0; bases outside the gene matches: 8. The CDR3 runs 16 residues. The V gene's germline CDR1 is MDHEN and CDR2 SYDVKM.

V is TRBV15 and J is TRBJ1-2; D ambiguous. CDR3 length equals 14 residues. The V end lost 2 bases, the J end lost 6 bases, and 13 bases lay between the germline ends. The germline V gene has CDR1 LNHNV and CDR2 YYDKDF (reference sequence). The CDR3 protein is CATSRPIPPDGYTF. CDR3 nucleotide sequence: TGTGCCACCAGCAGACCTATCCCGCCGGATGGCTACACCTTC.

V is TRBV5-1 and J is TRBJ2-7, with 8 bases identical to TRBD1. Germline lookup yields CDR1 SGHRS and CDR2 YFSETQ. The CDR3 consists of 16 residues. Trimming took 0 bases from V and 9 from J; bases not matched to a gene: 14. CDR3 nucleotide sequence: TGCGCCAGCAGCTTGGCCGTGGTAGGGCAGGGGGCGGTGCAGTACTTC. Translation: CASSLAVVGQGAVQYF.

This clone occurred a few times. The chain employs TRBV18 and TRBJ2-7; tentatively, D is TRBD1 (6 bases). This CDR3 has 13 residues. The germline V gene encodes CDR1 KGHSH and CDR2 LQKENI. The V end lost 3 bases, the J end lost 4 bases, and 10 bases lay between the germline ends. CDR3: CASSPDRQYEQYF. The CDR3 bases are TGTGCCAGCTCACCGGACAGACAATACGAGCAGTACTTC.

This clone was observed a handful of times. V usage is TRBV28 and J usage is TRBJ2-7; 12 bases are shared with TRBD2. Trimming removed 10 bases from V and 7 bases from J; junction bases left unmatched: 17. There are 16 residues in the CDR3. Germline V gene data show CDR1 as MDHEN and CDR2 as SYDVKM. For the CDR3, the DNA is TGTGCCACCTCGACTAGCGGGAGCGCCGGGTGGAGGGAGCAGTACTTC. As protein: CATSTSGSAGWREQYF. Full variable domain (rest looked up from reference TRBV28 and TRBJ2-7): DVKVTQSSRYLVKRTGEKVFLECVQDMDHENMFWYRQDPGLGLRLIYFSYDVKMKEKGDIPEGYSVSREKKERFSLILESASTNQTSMYLCATSTSGSAGWREQYFGPGTRLTVT.

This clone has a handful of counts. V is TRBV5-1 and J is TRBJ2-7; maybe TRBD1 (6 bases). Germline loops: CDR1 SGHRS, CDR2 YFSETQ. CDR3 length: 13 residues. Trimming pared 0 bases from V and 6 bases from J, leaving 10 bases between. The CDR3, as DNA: TGCGCCAGCAGCTTGGTGGCCAGGGGCGAGCAGTACTTC. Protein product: CASSLVARGEQYF.

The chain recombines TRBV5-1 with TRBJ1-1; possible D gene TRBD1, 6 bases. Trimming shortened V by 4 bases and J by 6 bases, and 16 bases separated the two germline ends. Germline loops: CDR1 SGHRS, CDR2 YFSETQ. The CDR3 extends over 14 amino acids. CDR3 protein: CASSARTGRPEAFF. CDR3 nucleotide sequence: TGCGCCAGCAGCGCCCGAACAGGGCGTCCTGAAGCTTTCTTT.

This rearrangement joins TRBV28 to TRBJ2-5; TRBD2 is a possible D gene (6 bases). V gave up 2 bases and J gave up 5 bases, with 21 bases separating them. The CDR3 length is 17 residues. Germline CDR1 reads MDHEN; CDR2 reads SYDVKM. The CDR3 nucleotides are TGTGCCAGCAGTTTACGACTTCGGGGGAGTAGCGTGGAGACCCAGTACTTC. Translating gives CASSLRLRGSSVETQYF.

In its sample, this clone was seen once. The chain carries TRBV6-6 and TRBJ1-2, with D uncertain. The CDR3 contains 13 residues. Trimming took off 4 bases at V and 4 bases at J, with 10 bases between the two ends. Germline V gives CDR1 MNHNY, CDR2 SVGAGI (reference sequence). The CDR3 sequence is CASSSSTTYGYTF. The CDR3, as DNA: TGTGCCAGCAGTTCCTCGACAACCTATGGCTACACCTTC.

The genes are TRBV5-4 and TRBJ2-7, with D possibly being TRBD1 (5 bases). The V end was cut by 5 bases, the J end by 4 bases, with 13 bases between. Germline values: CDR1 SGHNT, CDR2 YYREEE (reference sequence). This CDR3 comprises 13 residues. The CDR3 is CASRGQNDYEQYF. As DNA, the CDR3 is TGTGCCAGCAGAGGACAAAACGATTACGAGCAGTACTTC.

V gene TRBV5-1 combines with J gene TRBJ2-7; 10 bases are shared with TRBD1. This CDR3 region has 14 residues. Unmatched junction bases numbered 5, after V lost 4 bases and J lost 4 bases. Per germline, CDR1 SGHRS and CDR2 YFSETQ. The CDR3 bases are TGCGCCAGCAGCGTGTGGGACAGGGGATACGAGCAGTACTTC. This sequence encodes CASSVWDRGYEQYF.

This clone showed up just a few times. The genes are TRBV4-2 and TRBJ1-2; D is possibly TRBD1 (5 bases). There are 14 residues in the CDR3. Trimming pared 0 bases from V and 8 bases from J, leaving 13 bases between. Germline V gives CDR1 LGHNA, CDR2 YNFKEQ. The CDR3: CASSQESGGGGYTF. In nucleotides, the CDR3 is TGTGCCAGCAGCCAAGAATCGGGGGGTGGGGGCTACACCTTC.